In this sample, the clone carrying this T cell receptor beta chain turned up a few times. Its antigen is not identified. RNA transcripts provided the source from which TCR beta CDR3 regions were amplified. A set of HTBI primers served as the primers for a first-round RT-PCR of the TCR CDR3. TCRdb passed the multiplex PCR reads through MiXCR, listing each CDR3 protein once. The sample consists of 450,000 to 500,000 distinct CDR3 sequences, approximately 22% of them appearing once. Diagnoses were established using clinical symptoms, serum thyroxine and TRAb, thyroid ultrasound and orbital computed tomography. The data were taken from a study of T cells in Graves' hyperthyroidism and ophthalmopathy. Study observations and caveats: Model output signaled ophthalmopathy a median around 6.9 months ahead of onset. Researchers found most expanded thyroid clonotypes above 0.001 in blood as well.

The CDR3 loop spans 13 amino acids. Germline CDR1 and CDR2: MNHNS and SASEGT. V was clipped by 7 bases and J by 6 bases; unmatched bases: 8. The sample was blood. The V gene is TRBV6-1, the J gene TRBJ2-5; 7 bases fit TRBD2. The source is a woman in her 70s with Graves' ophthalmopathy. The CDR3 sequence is CASNDWEGQTQYF. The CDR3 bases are TGTGCCAGCAACGATTGGGAGGGACAGACCCAGTACTTC.